This entry lists 28 T cell receptor beta chains sequenced from one sample in a study of PD-L1 blockade in urothelial cancer. The data were produced by immunoSEQ multiplex PCR, yet TCRdb's version contains in-frame clones alone and is incomplete. This table has some 76,000 clones, 70% to 90% appearing once. This material consisted of PBMCs, taken around atezolizumab (anti-PD-L1) treatment. These TCRs come from a man in his 60s with urothelial cancer.

The chain recombines TRBV7-9 with TRBJ2-1; 11 nucleotides match TRBD2. CDR1 SEHNR and CDR2 FQNEAQ come from the germline V gene (reference sequence). The CDR3 is 16 residues long. After removal of 1 base from V and 8 bases from J, the junction contained 7 bases not matched to a gene. The CDR3 region has the DNA TGTGCCAGCAGCTTAGATCTACTAGCGGGGGTGGATGAGCAGTTCTTC. Amino acid sequence: CASSLDLLAGVDEQFF.

The chain employs TRBV5-1 and TRBJ2-5, with D tentatively TRBD1 (6 bases). Germline V gene data show CDR1 as SGHRS and CDR2 as YFSETQ. The CDR3 contains 13 residues. Trimming shortened V by 7 bases and J by 3 bases, and 13 bases separated the two germline ends. The CDR3 spells CASSGTQEETQYF. In DNA, the CDR3 is TGCGCCAGCTCCGGGACACAAGAAGAGACCCAGTACTTC.

The CDR3 spells CASSYSGQGAWEQYF. The CDR3 DNA follows: TGTGCCAGCAGTTACTCGGGACAGGGGGCGTGGGAGCAGTACTTC. The chain is built from TRBV6-5 and TRBJ2-7; 12 bases map to TRBD1. V was clipped by 0 bases and J by 7 bases; unmatched bases: 4. Germline CDR1 and CDR2: MNHEY and SVGAGI. CDR3 length equals 15 residues.

The V gene is TRBV29-1, the J gene TRBJ2-3, with a weak D call TRBD1 (5 bases). Between the trimmed V and J ends, which lost 7 bases and 2 bases, there was a span of 10 bases. From germline, CDR1 is SQVTM and CDR2 ANQGSEA. The length of the CDR3 is 12 residues. CDR3: CSGGDFTDTQYF. CDR3 DNA sequence: TGCAGCGGGGGCGACTTCACAGATACGCAGTATTTT.

The chain has TRBV19 and TRBJ2-7; maybe TRBD2 (6 bases). The CDR3 is made up of 12 amino acids. The germline V gene has CDR1 LNHDA and CDR2 SQIVND (reference sequence). Trimming left V 6 bases short and J 3 bases short, with 9 bases between. As DNA, the CDR3 is TGTGCCAGTAGCAAGGGACTCTACGAGCAGTACTTC. Translation: CASSKGLYEQYF.

In nucleotides, the CDR3 is TGTGCCAGCAGTGCGGTTCAGGCGGGGGGATATGGCTACACCTTC. As protein: CASSAVQAGGYGYTF. The chain recombines TRBV6-5 with TRBJ1-2, with D maybe TRBD1 (5 bases). Trimming removed 5 bases at V and 5 bases at J, with 18 bases between. This CDR3 spans 15 amino acids. Germline values: CDR1 MNHEY, CDR2 SVGAGI.

This clone was detected only once. The chain employs TRBV4-1 and TRBJ1-4, with 7 positions matching TRBD1. The CDR3 is made up of 14 amino acids. The V and J ends lost 4 bases and 7 bases, in that order; junction bases with no gene match: 6. Germline V lookup: CDR1 MGHRA, CDR2 YSYEKL. CDR3 in DNA: TGCGCCAGCAGCCCACAGGGGATGCCTGAAAAACTGTTTTTT. As protein: CASSPQGMPEKLFF.

This clone was recorded a few times. This chain joins TRBV2 and TRBJ2-2; 13 bases fit TRBD2. Losses at the gene ends were 6 bases for V and 4 bases for J; bases not matched to a gene: 2. This CDR3 is 15 amino acids long. Germline V gene sequence: CDR1 SNHLY, CDR2 FYNNEI. CDR3 amino acids: CASRGTSGATGELFF. For the CDR3, the DNA is TGTGCCAGCAGAGGGACTAGCGGGGCCACCGGGGAGCTGTTTTTT.

This chain uses TRBV6-6 with TRBJ1-5; D remains ambiguous. CDR1 is MNHNY and CDR2 is SVGAGI in the germline V gene (reference sequence). The CDR3 length is 13 residues. V shed 8 bases and J shed 5 bases, with 13 bases lying between them. DNA of the CDR3: TGTGCCAGCGGAGAAGTGCCTTATCAGCCCCAGCATTTT. Translating it yields CASGEVPYQPQHF.

This clone was seen a single time. The chain carries TRBV27 and TRBJ2-3; tentative D call: TRBD1 (6 bases). The CDR3 totals 13 residues. Per the germline V gene, CDR1 is MNHEY and CDR2 is SMNVEV (reference sequence). The V end lost 6 bases, the J end lost 2 bases, and 9 bases lay between the germline ends. The CDR3 coding sequence is TGTGCCAGCAGGCACAGGGTCACAGATACGCAGTATTTT. The encoded protein is CASRHRVTDTQYF.

The chain combines TRBV6-5 with TRBJ1-1; D remains ambiguous. Germline CDR1 reads MNHEY; CDR2 reads SVGAGI. This CDR3 is 14 amino acids long. With 2 bases removed from V and 1 base from J, the gap between germline ends came to 8 bases. In DNA form, the CDR3 reads TGTGCCAGCAGTTACGGCAGGCAGAACACTGAAGCTTTCTTT. This encodes CASSYGRQNTEAFF.

The count of this clone is one. J is TRBJ2-3 and V is TRBV19, with TRBD2 matching 10 bases. The CDR3 consists of 16 residues. J lost 2 bases, V lost 6 bases, and 8 bases had no gene match. Per the germline V gene, CDR1 is LNHDA and CDR2 is SQIVND (reference sequence). CDR3 in DNA: TGTGCCAGTAGCCCCCTGACTAGCGGGCTCACAGATACGCAGTATTTT. Amino acid sequence: CASSPLTSGLTDTQYF.

CDR3 amino acids: CASSPDSSYEQYF. CDR3 DNA: TGTGCCAGCAGCCCGGACAGTTCCTACGAGCAGTACTTC. The chain has TRBV5-4 and TRBJ2-7; perhaps TRBD1 as D (6 bases). Trimming removed 4 bases at V and 1 base at J, with 9 bases between. The length of the CDR3 is 13 residues. Germline V gene sequence: CDR1 SGHNT, CDR2 YYREEE (reference sequence). The full variable domain, rest sourced from reference TRBV5-4 and TRBJ2-7, is ETGVTQSPTHLIKTRGQQVTLRCSSQSGHNTVSWYQQALGQGPQFIFQYYREEENGRGNFPPRFSGLQFPNYSSELNVNALELDDSALYLCASSPDSSYEQYFGPGTRLTVT.

J is TRBJ1-1 and V is TRBV9; possible D gene TRBD1, 5 bases. This CDR3 comprises 15 residues. The germline V and J ends were trimmed by 4 bases and 5 bases, with 18 bases remaining between them. The germline V gene encodes CDR1 SGDLS and CDR2 YYNGEE. The CDR3 bases are TGTGCCAGCAGCCCCCACCGGGGGAAGGGGACTGAAGCTTTCTTT. It codes for CASSPHRGKGTEAFF.

This chain uses TRBV6-5 with TRBJ2-7; a possible D gene is TRBD1 (6 bases). Germline CDR1 reads MNHEY; CDR2 reads SVGAGI. V dropped 7 bases and J dropped 2 bases, with 18 bases sitting between them. The CDR3 covers 15 residues. The chain's CDR3 is CASTPDPTGPYEQYF. The CDR3 coding sequence is TGTGCCAGCACACCTGACCCGACAGGCCCCTACGAGCAGTACTTC.

The table lists this clone with a few counts. The chain has TRBV5-6 and TRBJ1-2, with D possibly being TRBD1 (5 bases). The CDR3 totals 13 residues. Deletions cut 4 bases from V and 7 bases from J, with 14 bases between. CDR1 is SGHDT and CDR2 is YYEEEE in the germline V gene. Here the CDR3 reads CASSQDPQGGYTF. The DNA for the CDR3 is TGTGCCAGCAGCCAAGACCCTCAGGGTGGCTACACCTTC. Variable domain in full (rest from reference TRBV5-6 and TRBJ1-2): DAGVTQSPTHLIKTRGQQVTLRCSPKSGHDTVSWYQQALGQGPQFIFQYYEEEERQRGNFPDRFSGHQFPNYSSELNVNALLLGDSALYLCASSQDPQGGYTFGSGTRLTVV.

This chain links TRBV7-2 with TRBJ1-4, with 7 bases matching TRBD1. With V trimmed by 11 bases and J by 7 bases, 13 bases remained unmatched. This CDR3 is built from 14 residues. From germline, CDR1 is SGHTA and CDR2 FQGNSA. CDR3 sequence: CASRKGGEGEKLFF. DNA for the CDR3: TGTGCCTCTCGCAAAGGGGGCGAAGGTGAAAAACTGTTTTTT.

The chain is built from TRBV27 and TRBJ2-2, with TRBD2 identical over 15 bases. This CDR3 comprises 21 residues. In germline, CDR1 is MNHEY, CDR2 SMNVEV (reference sequence). The V and J ends lost 3 bases and 0 bases, in that order; junction bases with no gene match: 11. The CDR3 sequence is CASSLIRGLAGGYSNTGELFF. The CDR3 DNA reads as TGTGCCAGCAGTTTGATAAGGGGACTAGCGGGAGGATACTCGAACACCGGGGAGCTGTTTTTT.

The V gene is TRBV19, the J gene TRBJ1-1, with D possibly being TRBD1 (6 bases). There are 14 residues in the CDR3. Trimming took 6 bases from V and 1 from J, leaving 12 bases between them. Germline values: CDR1 LNHDA, CDR2 SQIVND (reference sequence). The CDR3 region is CASRGDTRNTEAFF. CDR3 nucleotides: TGTGCCAGTAGGGGGGACACAAGGAACACTGAAGCTTTCTTT.

The chain carries TRBV9 and TRBJ2-7; 7 nucleotides agree with TRBD1. V gave up 3 bases and J gave up 2 bases; unmatched junction bases: 8. This CDR3 contains 15 residues. CDR1 is SGDLS and CDR2 is YYNGEE in the germline V gene. In DNA, the CDR3 is TGTGCCAGCAGCGACCGGGACAGAGGCCCCTACGAGCAGTACTTC. Translation: CASSDRDRGPYEQYF. Full variable domain (rest looked up from reference TRBV9 and TRBJ2-7): DSGVTQTPKHLITATGQRVTLRCSPRSGDLSVYWYQQSLDQGLQFLIQYYNGEERAKGNILERFSAQQFPDLHSELNLSSLELGDSALYFCASSDRDRGPYEQYFGPGTRLTVT.

The rearrangement links TRBV5-6 to TRBJ1-1, with TRBD1 matching 7 bases. The CDR3 spans 14 residues. Germline V gene sequence: CDR1 SGHDT, CDR2 YYEEEE. Losses at the gene ends were 1 base for V and 6 bases for J; bases not matched to a gene: 6. The CDR3 here is CASSLKGAVAEAFF. The DNA for the CDR3 is TGTGCCAGCAGCTTGAAGGGGGCCGTGGCTGAAGCTTTCTTT.

This clone was seen a few times. The CDR3 sequence: CSVEARVGFYGYTF. The DNA of the CDR3 is TGCAGCGTTGAAGCCAGGGTGGGTTTCTATGGCTACACCTTC. The chain uses TRBV29-1 and TRBJ1-2; D might be TRBD1 (5 bases). The CDR3 has 14 residues. Trimming shortened V by 1 base and J by 4 bases, and 13 bases separated the two germline ends. The germline CDR1 and CDR2 sequences are SQVTM and ANQGSEA.

V gene TRBV19 combines with J gene TRBJ2-5; the match to TRBD1 covers 10 bases. In germline, CDR1 is LNHDA, CDR2 SQIVND (reference sequence). Losses at the gene ends were 6 bases for V and 2 bases for J; bases not matched to a gene: 3. The CDR3 length is 14 residues. CDR3 region: CASSDRGRQETQYF. CDR3 sequence (DNA): TGTGCCAGTAGCGACAGGGGGCGACAAGAGACCCAGTACTTC.

The chain combines TRBV2 with TRBJ2-1; D gene ambiguous. CDR3 length: 14 residues. CDR1 is SNHLY, CDR2 FYNNEI, per germline. V lost 9 bases and J 1 base, leaving 13 bases between the germline ends. The CDR3 sequence is CASNPGSSYNEQFF. The DNA for the CDR3 is TGTGCCAGTAATCCCGGGTCTTCCTACAATGAGCAGTTCTTC.

A single count supports this clone. The genes are TRBV7-2 and TRBJ2-2, with D possibly matching TRBD2 (6 bases). V dropped 1 base and J dropped 0 bases, with 9 bases sitting between them. Looked up from germline, CDR1 is SGHTA and CDR2 is FQGNSA. This CDR3 spans 16 amino acids. As DNA, the CDR3 is TGTGCCAGCAGCTTAGGACCGGGGGCGAACACCGGGGAGCTGTTTTTT. Translated, it gives CASSLGPGANTGELFF.

This clone was detected a few times. The V call is TRBV5-6, the J call TRBJ2-5; maybe TRBD1 (6 bases). CDR3 length equals 14 residues. Germline V gives CDR1 SGHDT, CDR2 YYEEEE. The V gene lost 4 bases and the J gene lost 4 bases, with 14 bases spanning the gap. CDR3 loop: CASSTTGGGETQYF. For the CDR3, the DNA is TGTGCCAGCAGCACGACAGGAGGAGGAGAGACCCAGTACTTC. The full variable domain, completed using reference TRBV5-6 and TRBJ2-5, is DAGVTQSPTHLIKTRGQQVTLRCSPKSGHDTVSWYQQALGQGPQFIFQYYEEEERQRGNFPDRFSGHQFPNYSSELNVNALLLGDSALYLCASSTTGGGETQYFGPGTRLLVL.

This chain joins TRBV2 and TRBJ1-1; 7 nucleotides align to TRBD1. CDR3 length: 13 residues. Germline V CDR1 and CDR2: SNHLY, FYNNEI. Trimming cost V 6 bases and J 3 bases; bases outside gene matches: 4. In nucleotides, the CDR3 is TGTGCCAGCAGGGACAGGTGGGACACTGAAGCTTTCTTT. Translated: CASRDRWDTEAFF.

V gene TRBV10-1 combines with J gene TRBJ2-1; 9 nucleotides line up with TRBD1. The CDR3 extends over 16 amino acids. The germline CDR1 and CDR2 sequences are WNHNN and SYGVQD (reference sequence). V shed 3 bases and J 7 bases; nucleotides not matched to a gene: 10. CDR3 nucleotide sequence: TGCGCCAGCAGTGATCACTCCGGGACAGGGAAGAATGAGCAGTTCTTC. Amino acid sequence: CASSDHSGTGKNEQFF.